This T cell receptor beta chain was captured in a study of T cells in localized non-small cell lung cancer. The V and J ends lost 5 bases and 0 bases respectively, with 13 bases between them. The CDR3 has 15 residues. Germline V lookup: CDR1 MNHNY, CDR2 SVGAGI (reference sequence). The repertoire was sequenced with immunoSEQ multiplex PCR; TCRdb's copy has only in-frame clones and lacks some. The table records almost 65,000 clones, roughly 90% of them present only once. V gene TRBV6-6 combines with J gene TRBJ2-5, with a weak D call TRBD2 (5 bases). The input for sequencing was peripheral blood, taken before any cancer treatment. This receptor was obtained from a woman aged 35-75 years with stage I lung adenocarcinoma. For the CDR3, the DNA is TGTGCCAGCAGTAAGAGCAGAGGGAACCAAGAGACCCAGTACTTC. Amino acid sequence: CASSKSRGNQETQYF.